Below are 18 T cell receptor beta chains sequenced from a single sample in a study of radiotherapy plus CTLA-4 blockade in lung cancer. Produced via immunoSEQ multiplex PCR; TCRdb's table is partial and in-frame only. The table records roughly 51,000 clones, approximately 86% of them present only once. Sequences were derived from peripheral blood, sampled from a patient treated with radiotherapy plus ipilimumab. The receptors were sampled from a human donor with non-small cell lung cancer that progressed on radiotherapy plus ipilimumab. Some clones in this sample may be carry-over from other donors' samples.

This chain connects TRBV27 to TRBJ2-7; 7 nucleotides match TRBD1. CDR1 is MNHEY, CDR2 SMNVEV, per germline (reference sequence). CDR3 length equals 13 residues. J lost 3 bases, V lost 6 bases, and 5 bases had no gene match. The CDR3 sequence is CASSSDRVYEQYF. In nucleotides, the CDR3 is TGTGCCAGCAGCAGCGACAGGGTCTACGAGCAGTACTTC.

The J gene is TRBJ2-7, the V gene TRBV18; TRBD2 is a possible D gene (5 bases). Germline values: CDR1 KGHSH, CDR2 LQKENI. The length of the CDR3 is 15 residues. The V and J ends lost 2 bases and 6 bases respectively, with 17 bases between them. In DNA form, the CDR3 reads TGTGCCAGCTCACCAAGCCAAGGGAGAGTAAGCGAGCAGTACTTC. Protein: CASSPSQGRVSEQYF.

The chain recombines TRBV21-1 with TRBJ1-1. TRBV21-1 is termed a pseudogene. The CDR3 sequence is 16 residues long. CDR3 protein: CASSSALATQRTEAFF. DNA for the CDR3: TGTGCCAGCAGTAGCGCCCTAGCTACACAACGCACTGAAGCTTTCTTT.

This chain links TRBV30 with TRBJ2-3; TRBD2 matches 14 bases. The V segment lost 6 bases and the J segment 4 bases; nucleotides outside the gene matches: 3. CDR1 GTSNPN and CDR2 SVGIG come from the germline V gene (reference sequence). The CDR3 runs to 14 residues. CDR3: CACTTSGGADTQYF. The DNA of the CDR3 is TGTGCCTGCACGACTAGCGGGGGGGCAGATACGCAGTATTTT.

This clone was seen more than once but under ten times. The chain has TRBV18 and TRBJ2-1; 8 positions agree with TRBD2. The V segment lost 4 bases and the J segment 7 bases; nucleotides outside the gene matches: 6. Germline V gene data show CDR1 as KGHSH and CDR2 as LQKENI. The CDR3 length is 14 residues. In DNA form, the CDR3 reads TGTGCCAGCTCACTCGCGGGGGGCCGTAATGAGCAGTTCTTC. This encodes CASSLAGGRNEQFF.

This clone came up a few times. This sequence joins TRBV15 and TRBJ1-1; possibly TRBD1 for D (5 bases). Trimming removed 1 base from V and 4 bases from J, with 16 bases in between. Germline values: CDR1 LNHNV, CDR2 YYDKDF (reference sequence). There are 16 residues in the CDR3. The CDR3 coding sequence is TGTGCCACCAGCAGAGGGGCAGGGCGATTTAGCACTGAAGCTTTCTTT. The encoded protein is CATSRGAGRFSTEAFF.

V usage is TRBV6-1 and J usage is TRBJ2-2; TRBD2 aligns across 12 bases. The CDR3 is 14 amino acids. Germline V gene data show CDR1 as MNHNS and CDR2 as SASEGT. V was pared by 11 bases and J by 8 bases, with 9 bases of the junction left unmatched. This CDR3 reads CAGKWTSGAGELFF. CDR3 nucleotides: TGTGCCGGAAAGTGGACTAGCGGGGCGGGGGAGCTGTTTTTT.

This chain uses TRBV4-3 with TRBJ1-1, with D perhaps matching TRBD1 (5 bases). The CDR3 covers 13 residues. Looked up from germline, CDR1 is LGHNA and CDR2 is YSLEER. Trimming stripped 4 bases from V and 8 bases from J, with 14 bases between. CDR3 loop: CASSLERGGEAFF. The DNA of the CDR3 is TGCGCCAGCAGCCTCGAACGCGGGGGGGAAGCTTTCTTT.

The chain carries TRBV5-6 and TRBJ2-7, with 12 bases fitting TRBD2. V lost 0 bases, J lost 5 bases, and 9 bases stayed unmatched. Germline values: CDR1 SGHDT, CDR2 YYEEEE. The length of the CDR3 is 17 residues. The CDR3 reads CASSLVPSGGALDEQYF. The CDR3 nucleotides are TGTGCCAGCAGCTTGGTTCCTAGCGGGGGGGCTCTGGACGAGCAGTACTTC.

The rearrangement uses TRBV7-9 and TRBJ2-7; 7 bases are a match to TRBD2. V lost 5 bases and J lost 2; bases outside the gene matches: 6. Germline V gene data show CDR1 as SEHNR and CDR2 as FQNEAQ (reference sequence). The CDR3 covers 14 residues. CDR3 DNA sequence: TGTGCCAGCAGCCTACGGGAGGCCCCCTACGAGCAGTACTTC. Translated: CASSLREAPYEQYF.

The chain is built from TRBV10-3 and TRBJ2-2, with a weak D call TRBD1 (5 bases). Per the germline V gene, CDR1 is ENHRY and CDR2 is SYGVKD. This CDR3 is 15 amino acids long. Trimming left V 3 bases short and J 0 bases short, with 8 bases between. The CDR3 bases are TGTGCCATCAGTGACAGGGTATCGAACACCGGGGAGCTGTTTTTT. Its protein is CAISDRVSNTGELFF.

This clone occurred a few times. The rearrangement links TRBV14 to TRBJ2-7; 8 bases match TRBD1. J gave up 2 bases and V 1 base, and 1 base lay outside the gene matches. The CDR3 totals 14 residues. Germline assignment: CDR1 SGHDN and CDR2 FVKESK. The CDR3: CASSQGTGTYEQYF. CDR3 sequence (DNA): TGTGCCAGCAGCCAAGGGACAGGGACCTACGAGCAGTACTTC.

The count of this clone is one. Since the CDR3 does not end with the conserved phenylalanine or tryptophan, this likely comes from a read error. It is unclear where the CDR3 begins or ends on the DNA, so no DNA is shown, and the CDR3 is as TCRdb lists it. This rearrangement joins TRBV6-4 to TRBJ1-2. CDR1 is MRHNA, CDR2 SNTAGT, per germline. From its first to its last residue, the CDR3 has 10 amino acids. The CDR3: CASSDSLLDG.

This chain connects TRBV10-1 to TRBJ2-3; TRBD2 matches at 12 bases. CDR3 length: 17 residues. V was clipped by 2 bases and J by 2 bases; unmatched bases: 5. Germline loops: CDR1 WNHNN, CDR2 SYGVQD (reference sequence). CDR3 in amino acids: CASSEALAGGYTDTQYF. The DNA of the CDR3 is TGCGCCAGCAGTGAGGCACTAGCGGGGGGATACACAGATACGCAGTATTTT.

The chain has TRBV9 and TRBJ1-2, with 11 positions matching TRBD1. The germline V gene encodes CDR1 SGDLS and CDR2 YYNGEE. This CDR3 is 18 amino acids long. Trimming at V came to 2 bases and at J to 7 bases, leaving 16 bases not matched to a gene. As DNA, the CDR3 is TGTGCCAGCAGCGTCAAAAAGGAGAGGGGACAGGGGGTGGGTGGCTACACCTTC. This sequence encodes CASSVKKERGQGVGGYTF.

This clone was detected only a few times. The chain couples TRBV5-4 to TRBJ2-7; D gene unclear. The germline CDR1 and CDR2 sequences are SGHNT and YYREEE (reference sequence). This CDR3 region has 13 residues. V was cut by 4 bases and J by 3 bases, with 11 bases left in between. The CDR3 sequence is CASSRANIYEQYF. The CDR3 DNA is TGTGCCAGCAGCCGTGCCAACATCTACGAGCAGTACTTC.

CDR3 residues: CATKGLAASGELFF. DNA for the CDR3: TGTGCCACCAAGGGACTAGCGGCCTCTGGGGAGCTGTTTTTT. The rearrangement links TRBV6-5 to TRBJ2-2; TRBD2 matches 11 bases. CDR1 and CDR2 (germline): MNHEY, SVGAGI. This CDR3 region has 14 residues. V lost 10 bases and J lost 8; bases outside the gene matches: 9.

V usage is TRBV6-1 and J usage is TRBJ1-4, with D unresolved. V was clipped by 2 bases and J by 8 bases, with 15 bases between them. The CDR3 runs to 15 residues. Per the germline V gene, CDR1 is MNHNS and CDR2 is SASEGT. CDR3 sequence reads: CASSERRGLSEKLFF. The CDR3 DNA is TGTGCCAGCAGTGAAAGGAGAGGTCTTTCGGAAAAACTGTTTTTT.